These 31 T cell receptor beta chains share one sample of origin, sequenced in a study of cytomegalovirus exposure and HLA in healthy donors. Both 60 Vbeta primers and 13 Jbeta primers went into the PCR. Libraries were prepared by immunoSEQ multiplex PCR; TCRdb keeps only in-frame clonotypes and omits some of them. The table lists roughly 260,000 clones, 70% to 90% of them singletons. Material for sequencing was PBMCs. These receptors were taken from a woman aged 40 to 50 in good health and CMV-seropositive.

The J gene is TRBJ2-2, the V gene TRBV19; D uncertain. The CDR3 has 14 amino acids. V lost 7 bases, J lost 0 bases, and 9 bases lay in between. Germline CDR1 LNHDA, CDR2 SQIVND (reference sequence). The CDR3: CASTSDTNTGELFF. CDR3 nucleotide sequence: TGTGCCAGTACCAGTGATACGAACACCGGGGAGCTGTTTTTT.

The chain uses TRBV9 and TRBJ2-7; the match to TRBD2 covers 7 bases. Germline V gives CDR1 SGDLS, CDR2 YYNGEE. The CDR3 is made up of 15 amino acids. The V gene end was trimmed by 4 bases and the J gene end by 2 bases; junction bases not matched to a gene: 9. The CDR3: CASSPPAGEPYEQYF. Here the CDR3 DNA reads TGTGCCAGCAGCCCACCGGCGGGAGAACCCTACGAGCAGTACTTC.

Points on this clone: One junction end disagrees with the germline gene, perhaps due to a read error. This sequence joins TRBV6-5 and TRBJ1-3; no reliable D call. CDR1 and CDR2 (germline): MNHEY, SVGAGI. The CDR3 extends over 15 amino acids. This chain's CDR3 is CASSYSWPSGNTIYF. CDR3 DNA: TGTGCCAGCAGCTACTCGTGGCCCTCTGGAAACACCATATATTTT.

Written as DNA, the CDR3 is TGTGCCAGTAGAAACGGGGGGGGAAACACCATATATTTT. Amino acids: CASRNGGGNTIYF. This chain connects TRBV27 to TRBJ1-3; D perhaps matches TRBD1 (5 bases). Trimming shortened V by 9 bases and J by 4 bases, and 13 bases separated the two germline ends. The CDR3 extends over 13 amino acids. CDR1 and CDR2 (germline): MNHEY, SMNVEV (reference sequence).

V gene TRBV9 combines with J gene TRBJ1-5; D may be TRBD1 (6 bases). CDR1 is SGDLS and CDR2 is YYNGEE in the germline V gene. The CDR3 consists of 14 residues. V shed 3 bases and J shed 5 bases, with 12 bases lying between them. The CDR3 here is CASSAPGDYQPQHF. For the CDR3, the DNA is TGTGCCAGCAGCGCCCCAGGGGATTATCAGCCCCAGCATTTT.

The chain carries TRBV6-1 and TRBJ1-2, with 10 bases aligning to TRBD1. Losses at the gene ends were 2 bases for V and 4 bases for J; bases not matched to a gene: 4. Germline V gene lookup returns CDR1 MNHNS and CDR2 SASEGT. This CDR3 spans 15 amino acids. The CDR3, as DNA: TGTGCCAGCAGTGAACCGGGACAGGGGTTCTATGGCTACACCTTC. Protein product: CASSEPGQGFYGYTF.

The chain couples TRBV14 to TRBJ2-3; no definite D call. The CDR3 covers 13 residues. CDR1 is SGHDN and CDR2 is FVKESK in the germline V gene. The V end was cut by 0 bases, the J end by 8 bases, with 9 bases between. CDR3 amino acids: CASSQDWATTQYF. In nucleotides, the CDR3 is TGTGCCAGCAGCCAAGATTGGGCCACTACGCAGTATTTT. Full variable domain (remainder filled in from reference TRBV14 and TRBJ2-3): EAGVTQFPSHSVIEKGQTVTLRCDPISGHDNLYWYRRVMGKEIKFLLHFVKESKQDESGMPNNRFLAERTGGTYSTLKVQPAELEDSGVYFCASSQDWATTQYFGPGTRLTVL.

The V gene is TRBV6-6, the J gene TRBJ2-3; D is unclear. Trimming took off 5 bases at V and 1 base at J, with 7 bases between the two ends. Germline V CDR1 and CDR2: MNHNY, SVGAGI (reference sequence). The CDR3 is 13 amino acids. The CDR3, as DNA: TGTGCCAGCAGTATGCCGGGCACAGATACGCAGTATTTT. It codes for CASSMPGTDTQYF.

Concerning this clone: The same CDR3 also results from other DNA sequences found in this sample. This chain links TRBV7-9 with TRBJ2-5; D is uncertain. Trimming took 1 base from V and 2 from J, leaving 8 bases between them. The CDR3 has 14 residues. Germline V lookup: CDR1 SEHNR, CDR2 FQNEAQ (reference sequence). The CDR3 bases are TGTGCCAGCAGCTTAGTAGGCGGTCAAGAGACCCAGTACTTC. Protein: CASSLVGGQETQYF.

In this sample, this clone turned up once. V gene TRBV12-5 combines with J gene TRBJ2-3; 10 nucleotides line up with TRBD1. Germline V CDR1 and CDR2: LGHNT, FRNRAP. This CDR3 region has 20 residues. J gave up 0 bases and V 3 bases, and 15 bases lay outside the gene matches. Written as DNA, the CDR3 is TGTGCTAGTGGTTTCTCCGGGACAGGGGACTTGTCCCCTAGCACAGATACGCAGTATTTT. Translating it yields CASGFSGTGDLSPSTDTQYF.

The chain couples TRBV30 to TRBJ1-6; a weak D match, TRBD1 (6 bases). CDR3 length: 14 amino acids. CDR1 is GTSNPN, CDR2 SVGIG, per germline (reference sequence). Trimming stripped 0 bases from V and 7 bases from J, with 10 bases between. The CDR3 sequence: CAWSVFTGNSPLHF. In DNA, the CDR3 is TGTGCCTGGAGTGTTTTTACAGGGAATTCACCCCTCCACTTT. The whole variable domain, remainder taken from reference TRBV30 and TRBJ1-6, is SQTIHQWPATLVQPVGSPLSLECTVEGTSNPNLYWYRQAAGRGLQLLFYSVGIGQISSEVPQNLSASRPQDRQFILSSKKLLLSDSGFYLCAWSVFTGNSPLHFGNGTRLTVT.

V gene TRBV9 combines with J gene TRBJ2-1, with unresolved D. In germline, CDR1 is SGDLS, CDR2 YYNGEE. The CDR3 contains 13 residues. The V and J ends lost 2 bases and 2 bases respectively, with 5 bases between them. CDR3 sequence: CASSVTTYNEQFF. The DNA of the CDR3 is TGTGCCAGCAGCGTCACAACCTACAATGAGCAGTTCTTC.

The chain uses TRBV30 and TRBJ2-7, with TRBD1 as a possible D gene (6 bases). The CDR3 length is 13 residues. The ends were cut back, 2 bases at V and 6 bases at J, with 14 bases in the middle. Germline loops: CDR1 GTSNPN, CDR2 SVGIG (reference sequence). As DNA, the CDR3 is TGTGCCTGGAGTAACAGGGTTCAGGGCGAGCAGTACTTC. This codes for CAWSNRVQGEQYF.

Notes on this clone: Other DNA sequences in this sample translate to the same CDR3. The chain is built from TRBV27 and TRBJ2-1; D unresolved. Trimming left V 5 bases short and J 3 bases short, with 11 bases between. CDR1 is MNHEY and CDR2 is SMNVEV in the germline V gene (reference sequence). There are 14 residues in the CDR3. CDR3 loop: CASSLSAGYNEQFF. The CDR3 nucleotides read TGTGCCAGCAGTCTCTCTGCAGGCTACAATGAGCAGTTCTTC.

The chain uses TRBV27 and TRBJ1-2; D unresolved. In germline, CDR1 is MNHEY, CDR2 SMNVEV (reference sequence). V lost 6 bases to trimming and J lost 0 bases, with 17 bases between them. This CDR3 is built from 16 residues. This chain's CDR3 is CASRNTHSLANYGYTF. The CDR3 nucleotides read TGTGCCAGCAGAAACACACACAGTTTAGCTAACTATGGCTACACCTTC.

The chain carries TRBV30 and TRBJ1-4; 8 bases fit TRBD1. V lost 5 bases and J lost 5; bases outside the gene matches: 10. This CDR3 region has 15 residues. Germline-derived CDR1 and CDR2 are GTSNPN and SVGIG (reference sequence). CDR3 region: CAWDNSRGLNEKLFF. The CDR3 bases are TGTGCCTGGGACAATTCCAGGGGGCTAAATGAAAAACTGTTTTTT. The entire variable domain, with the rest obtained from reference TRBV30 and TRBJ1-4, is as follows: SQTIHQWPATLVQPVGSPLSLECTVEGTSNPNLYWYRQAAGRGLQLLFYSVGIGQISSEVPQNLSASRPQDRQFILSSKKLLLSDSGFYLCAWDNSRGLNEKLFFGSGTQLSVL.

The V call is TRBV25-1, the J call TRBJ2-7; D may be TRBD1 (5 bases). CDR1 MGHDK and CDR2 SYGVNS come from the germline V gene. The CDR3 totals 14 residues. The ends were cut back, 2 bases at V and 2 bases at J, with 10 bases in the middle. The CDR3 region has the DNA TGTGCCAGCAGTGAACGGGTAGGGGCCTACGAGCAGTACTTC. It specifies CASSERVGAYEQYF.

The rearrangement links TRBV18 to TRBJ1-1, with a weak D call TRBD1 (6 bases). The germline gives CDR1 KGHSH, CDR2 LQKENI. Between the trimmed V and J ends, which lost 3 bases and 3 bases, there was a span of 17 bases. The CDR3 extends over 16 amino acids. Here the CDR3 DNA reads TGTGCCAGCTCACCGGCGTTACAGGGAGCGCACACTGAAGCTTTCTTT. Protein product: CASSPALQGAHTEAFF.

The CDR3, as DNA: TGCGCCAGCAGCTTCTTACCAGGGTCCCCAGATACGCAGTATTTT. Protein sequence: CASSFLPGSPDTQYF. The chain uses TRBV5-1 and TRBJ2-3; a possible D gene is TRBD1 (5 bases). This CDR3 comprises 15 residues. Trimming took 2 bases from V and 4 from J, leaving 14 bases between them. Germline V CDR1 and CDR2: SGHRS, YFSETQ.

This clone was detected only once. The chain joins TRBV28 to TRBJ1-2; D possibly corresponds to TRBD1 (5 bases). The CDR3 is 13 residues long. Germline lookup yields CDR1 MDHEN and CDR2 SYDVKM. Trimming stripped 7 bases from V and 4 bases from J, with 13 bases between. The CDR3 spells CASTPRGGYGYTF. In nucleotides, the CDR3 is TGTGCCAGCACCCCGCGGGGCGGCTATGGCTACACCTTC.

CDR3 in amino acids: CASSGTSGRGETQYF. The DNA of the CDR3 is TGTGCCAGCAGTGGGACTAGCGGGAGAGGAGAGACCCAGTACTTC. The chain recombines TRBV9 with TRBJ2-5; 14 bases align to TRBD2. The trim removed 5 bases at V and 4 bases at J, leaving 4 bases unmatched. CDR1 SGDLS and CDR2 YYNGEE come from the germline V gene. The CDR3 extends over 15 amino acids.

In DNA, the CDR3 is TGTGCCAGTAATGCAGAAAGAAGTTTCTATGGCTACACCTTC. Translating it yields CASNAERSFYGYTF. V is TRBV19 and J is TRBJ1-2; D remains ambiguous. This CDR3 comprises 14 residues. V lost 7 bases and J lost 4, with 16 bases in between. Germline CDR1 reads LNHDA; CDR2 reads SQIVND (reference sequence).

V usage is TRBV4-3 and J usage is TRBJ1-6, with D uncertain. Deletions cut 0 bases from V and 5 bases from J, with 20 bases between. Germline V gene lookup returns CDR1 LGHNA and CDR2 YSLEER. The CDR3 spans 19 residues. Here the CDR3 DNA reads TGCGCCAGCAGCCAAGATTTAAAACGCGGCCCCCTAGATAATTCACCCCTCCACTTT. As protein: CASSQDLKRGPLDNSPLHF.

The chain has TRBV7-9 and TRBJ2-3; a weak D match, TRBD1 (6 bases). The V end was cut by 8 bases, the J end by 4 bases, with 13 bases between. This CDR3 is 13 amino acids long. The germline V gene has CDR1 SEHNR and CDR2 FQNEAQ (reference sequence). The CDR3 loop reads CASGPAGADTQYF. The CDR3 region has the DNA TGTGCCAGCGGCCCGGCAGGGGCAGATACGCAGTATTTT.

The rearrangement uses TRBV5-3 and TRBJ2-3; D gene unclear. TRBV5-3 is annotated as an ORF whose role is uncertain. The V end was cut by 2 bases, the J end by 1 base, with 11 bases between. This CDR3 has 15 amino acids. The CDR3 nucleotides read TGTGCCAGAAGCTTTCACGGTACCTGCACAGATACGCAGTATTTT. This gives the protein CARSFHGTCTDTQYF.

V usage is TRBV4-2 and J usage is TRBJ2-5; D gene uncertain. Germline loops: CDR1 LGHNA, CDR2 YNFKEQ. The CDR3 runs 14 residues. Trimming took 4 bases from V and 2 from J, leaving 11 bases between them. The chain's CDR3 is CASSPGSLQETQYF. The CDR3 DNA is TGTGCCAGCAGCCCGGGTAGCCTGCAAGAGACCCAGTACTTC.

The genes are TRBV30 and TRBJ1-3; no firm D call. The V and J ends lost 4 bases and 3 bases respectively, with 13 bases between them. CDR3 size: 14 residues. Per the germline V gene, CDR1 is GTSNPN and CDR2 is SVGIG (reference sequence). CDR3 nucleotides: TGTGCCTGGACGCGGAGTCGGGTTGGAAACACCATATATTTT. As protein: CAWTRSRVGNTIYF.

In this sample, this clone turned up a few times. J is TRBJ2-1 and V is TRBV6-6; TRBD1 aligns across 9 bases. The germline CDR1 and CDR2 sequences are MNHNY and SVGAGI (reference sequence). CDR3 size: 16 residues. V lost 6 bases and J lost 3; bases outside the gene matches: 9. CDR3 loop: CASSRTGQGLYNEQFF. CDR3 in DNA: TGTGCCAGCAGCCGAACCGGACAGGGGCTCTACAATGAGCAGTTCTTC.

The rearrangement links TRBV18 to TRBJ1-1; possibly TRBD1 for D (5 bases). Trimming cost V 6 bases and J 8 bases, with 13 bases left between them. This CDR3 spans 12 amino acids. In germline, CDR1 is KGHSH, CDR2 LQKENI. CDR3 nucleotides: TGTGCCAGCTCGCCGACAGTATCAGAAGCTTTCTTT. Amino acid sequence: CASSPTVSEAFF.

There are a few counts of this clone. The chain uses TRBV7-2 and TRBJ2-7; a weak D match, TRBD2 (7 bases). The CDR3 consists of 16 residues. Trimming removed 1 base from V and 2 bases from J, with 15 bases in between. Germline CDR1 reads SGHTA; CDR2 reads FQGNSA. The CDR3 loop is CASSLGASGTTYEQYF. Written as DNA, the CDR3 is TGTGCCAGCAGCTTAGGAGCGAGCGGGACAACCTACGAGCAGTACTTC.

The CDR3 DNA follows: TGTGCCAGCAGCTTAGCCAGGGGGCATGGCTACACCTTC. Translation: CASSLARGHGYTF. The chain recombines TRBV11-3 with TRBJ1-2; 8 bases map to TRBD1. Per the germline V gene, CDR1 is SGHNT and CDR2 is YENEEA. V trimming: 1 base; J trimming: 6 bases; junction bases outside the gene matches: 1. This CDR3 contains 13 residues.